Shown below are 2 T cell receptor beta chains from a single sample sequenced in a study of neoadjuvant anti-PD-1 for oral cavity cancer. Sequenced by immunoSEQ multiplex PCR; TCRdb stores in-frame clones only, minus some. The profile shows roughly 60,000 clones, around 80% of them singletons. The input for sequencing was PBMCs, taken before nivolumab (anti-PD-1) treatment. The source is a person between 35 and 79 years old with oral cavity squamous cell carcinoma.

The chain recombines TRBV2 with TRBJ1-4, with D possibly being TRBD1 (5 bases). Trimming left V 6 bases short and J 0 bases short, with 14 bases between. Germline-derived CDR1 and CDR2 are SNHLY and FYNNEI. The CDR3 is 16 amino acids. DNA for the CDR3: TGTGCCAGCAGACCCGGGGGACTTGCAACTAATGAAAAACTGTTTTTT. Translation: CASRPGGLATNEKLFF.

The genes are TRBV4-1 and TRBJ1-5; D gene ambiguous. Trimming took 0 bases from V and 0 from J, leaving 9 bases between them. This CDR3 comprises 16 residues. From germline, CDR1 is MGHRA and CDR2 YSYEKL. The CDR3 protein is CASSQDTTLSNQPQHF. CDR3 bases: TGCGCCAGCAGCCAAGATACAACACTTAGCAATCAGCCCCAGCATTTT.